These 8 T cell receptor beta chains were sequenced from one sample in a study of blood T cell repertoires in COVID-19. Sequencing used immunoSEQ multiplex PCR; TCRdb keeps in-frame clones, though not all of them. There are around 620,000 clones in the sample; about nine tenths occur only once, and roughly 0.25% lies in the top ten. Sequencing was carried out using peripheral blood. The receptors originated from a woman between 18 and 29 years old with acute or convalescent COVID-19.

The chain couples TRBV5-8 to TRBJ1-5, with 7 bases aligning to TRBD1. The V segment lost 5 bases and the J segment 4 bases; nucleotides outside the gene matches: 9. This CDR3 is built from 15 residues. Germline values: CDR1 SGHTS, CDR2 YDEGEE. CDR3 nucleotides: TGTGCCAGCAGAAACAGGGGAAACGGGAATCAGCCCCAGCATTTT. Translation gives CASRNRGNGNQPQHF.

In regard to this clone: Germline is not matched at one junction end, which may reflect a read error. The gene calls are TRBV10-3 and TRBJ1-1; D is uncertain. Germline loops: CDR1 ENHRY, CDR2 SYGVKD. The CDR3 extends over 12 amino acids. CDR3 bases: TGTGCCATCAGGAGGCCAGGTGGTCTGAGGGTCTTT. Amino acid sequence: CAIRRPGGLRVF.

This sequence joins TRBV12-3 or TRBV12-4 and TRBJ1-3, with D possibly matching TRBD1 (5 bases). The CDR3 has 11 residues. V was cut by 5 bases and J by 8 bases, with 7 bases left in between. The CDR3 here is CASSPTDTIYF. DNA of the CDR3: TGTGCCAGCAGTCCGACAGACACCATATATTTT.

This chain links TRBV4-3 with TRBJ1-1; D ambiguous. CDR3 length: 14 residues. V was trimmed by 0 bases and J by 1 base, leaving 6 bases between them. The germline V gene has CDR1 LGHNA and CDR2 YSLEER. CDR3 amino acids: CASSQEARNTEAFF. CDR3 in DNA: TGCGCCAGCAGCCAAGAGGCCAGGAACACTGAAGCTTTCTTT.

In its sample, this clone was seen a few times. This chain joins TRBV19 and TRBJ1-5; possibly TRBD1 for D (5 bases). V lost 5 bases, J lost 2 bases, and 13 bases lay in between. The CDR3 has 15 amino acids. Germline V gene data show CDR1 as LNHDA and CDR2 as SQIVND (reference sequence). The CDR3 bases are TGTGCCAGTAGTCGAGGCAGGGCGGGCAATCAGCCCCAGCATTTT. Translated, it gives CASSRGRAGNQPQHF.

This clone was detected a few times. V and J are TRBV15 and TRBJ1-1; no firm D call. Germline V gene sequence: CDR1 LNHNV, CDR2 YYDKDF (reference sequence). The CDR3 is 15 amino acids. The V end was cut by 1 base, the J end by 4 bases, with 13 bases between. CDR3 in DNA: TGTGCCACCAGCAGAGCGCGGGAAGGCGTCACTGAAGCTTTCTTT. Translation gives CATSRAREGVTEAFF.

This rearrangement joins TRBV5-1 to TRBJ1-2, with TRBD1 matching over 10 bases. The junction had 10 bases not matched to a gene; V was cut back by 0 bases and J by 5 bases. The germline V gene encodes CDR1 SGHRS and CDR2 YFSETQ. The CDR3 runs to 17 residues. Here the CDR3 reads CASSLVGTGDLGYGYTF. The CDR3 DNA is TGCGCCAGCAGCTTGGTGGGGACAGGGGATTTAGGGTATGGCTACACCTTC.

This chain links TRBV6-1 with TRBJ1-6; tentatively, D is TRBD1 (6 bases). V gave up 1 base and J gave up 2 bases, with 12 bases separating them. There are 17 residues in the CDR3. Germline CDR1 reads MNHNS; CDR2 reads SASEGT. The CDR3 DNA follows: TGTGCCAGCAGTGAAGTTCGGGGGGCAACCTATAATTCACCCCTCCACTTT. This sequence encodes CASSEVRGATYNSPLHF.